These 29 T cell receptor beta chains share one sample of origin, sequenced in a study of cytomegalovirus exposure and HLA in healthy donors. The PCR contained 60 Vbeta and 13 Jbeta primers. The data were produced by immunoSEQ multiplex PCR, yet TCRdb's version contains in-frame clones alone and is incomplete. The data hold under 150,000 clones, with roughly four fifths observed a single time. Sequences were obtained from PBMCs. These receptors originate from a male donor in good health and CMV-seronegative.

This clone came up a few times. The chain combines TRBV6-5 with TRBJ2-5, with TRBD2 matching 9 bases. Germline V gives CDR1 MNHEY, CDR2 SVGAGI. The V gene end was trimmed by 9 bases and the J gene end by 5 bases; junction bases not matched to a gene: 10. The CDR3 extends over 14 amino acids. CDR3 DNA sequence: TGTGCCAGTGCCTACGGGACTAGCTCTGAGACCCAGTACTTC. Amino acids: CASAYGTSSETQYF.

The rearrangement joins TRBV18 to TRBJ2-5; 8 nucleotides agree with TRBD1. J was trimmed by 1 base and V by 2 bases; bases with no gene match: 3. The CDR3 covers 15 residues. Looked up from germline, CDR1 is KGHSH and CDR2 is LQKENI. The CDR3 nucleotides are TGTGCCAGCTCACCAGCAGGGGGCCCCCAAGAGACCCAGTACTTC. It specifies CASSPAGGPQETQYF.

V usage is TRBV28 and J usage is TRBJ2-1; TRBD2 matches at 11 bases. CDR1 MDHEN and CDR2 SYDVKM come from the germline V gene. V lost 5 bases to trimming and J lost 4 bases; unmatched junction nucleotides: 7. This CDR3 region has 16 residues. The CDR3 region is CASSARLAGRYNEQFF. The CDR3 DNA sequence: TGTGCCAGCAGTGCCCGACTAGCGGGACGTTACAATGAGCAGTTCTTC. Full variable domain (rest looked up from reference TRBV28 and TRBJ2-1): DVKVTQSSRYLVKRTGEKVFLECVQDMDHENMFWYRQDPGLGLRLIYFSYDVKMKEKGDIPEGYSVSREKKERFSLILESASTNQTSMYLCASSARLAGRYNEQFFGPGTRLTVL.

The V gene is TRBV10-3, the J gene TRBJ1-1; 7 nucleotides align to TRBD1. Germline V gene sequence: CDR1 ENHRY, CDR2 SYGVKD. V gave up 6 bases and J gave up 8 bases; unmatched junction bases: 9. The CDR3 loop spans 13 amino acids. The CDR3 protein is CAIRATGAAEAFF. The CDR3 DNA follows: TGTGCCATCAGAGCTACAGGGGCCGCAGAAGCTTTCTTT.

The rearrangement joins TRBV4-2 to TRBJ1-6; D might be TRBD1 (5 bases). The V and J ends lost 4 bases and 8 bases respectively, with 9 bases between them. The germline V gene has CDR1 LGHNA and CDR2 YNFKEQ. The length of the CDR3 is 13 residues. CDR3 bases: TGTGCCAGCAGCCCGGCGGGGGATTCACCCCTCCACTTT. Protein sequence: CASSPAGDSPLHF.

This clone was picked up one time. One junction end disagrees with the germline gene, perhaps due to a read error. This CDR3 is also generated by other DNA sequences in the sample. The V and J genes are TRBV7-7 and TRBJ2-5, with a tentative D call TRBD1 (6 bases). Germline V CDR1 and CDR2: SSHAT, FNYEAQ (reference sequence). This CDR3 is built from 16 residues. The CDR3 region is CASSLTLGQRQETQYF. CDR3 sequence (DNA): TGTGCTAGCAGCTTAACTTTGGGACAACGACAAGAGACCCAGTACTTC.

The chain couples TRBV5-4 to TRBJ2-7; D perhaps matches TRBD2 (5 bases). CDR3 size: 14 residues. Germline V CDR1 and CDR2: SGHNT, YYREEE (reference sequence). V gave up 5 bases and J gave up 0 bases, with 12 bases separating them. The CDR3 is CASSKEANSYEQYF. The DNA for the CDR3 is TGTGCCAGCAGTAAGGAGGCCAACTCCTACGAGCAGTACTTC.

The rearrangement uses TRBV6-5 and TRBJ1-1; D unresolved. Germline V gives CDR1 MNHEY, CDR2 SVGAGI. This CDR3 is built from 15 residues. Trimming stripped 0 bases from V and 5 bases from J, with 13 bases between. The CDR3 DNA sequence: TGTGCCAGCAGTTACTCGATCGCAGGAAGAACTGAAGCTTTCTTT. Amino acid sequence: CASSYSIAGRTEAFF.

The V gene is TRBV4-1, the J gene TRBJ1-6; possibly TRBD1 for D (5 bases). V was clipped by 0 bases and J by 0 bases, with 12 bases between them. This CDR3 is 18 amino acids long. Germline CDR1 MGHRA, CDR2 YSYEKL. The CDR3 reads CASSQDTQGSSYNSPLHF. For the CDR3, the DNA is TGCGCCAGCAGCCAAGATACGCAGGGCAGCTCCTATAATTCACCCCTCCACTTT.

V usage is TRBV7-2 and J usage is TRBJ2-1; TRBD2 matches at 8 bases. V lost 1 base and J lost 2; bases outside the gene matches: 13. Germline V gene data show CDR1 as SGHTA and CDR2 as FQGNSA. The CDR3 is made up of 19 amino acids. CDR3 bases: TGTGCCAGCAGCTTAGTAGGAAGCGGGAGTGCCAGGCCCTACAATGAGCAGTTCTTC. This translates into CASSLVGSGSARPYNEQFF.

The chain recombines TRBV6-5 with TRBJ2-1, with TRBD1 as a possible D gene (6 bases). With 9 bases removed from V and 6 bases from J, the gap between germline ends came to 9 bases. CDR1 is MNHEY and CDR2 is SVGAGI in the germline V gene. This CDR3 is 11 amino acids long. The CDR3 region is CARSDSNEQFF. The DNA of the CDR3 is TGTGCCAGGTCGGACAGCAATGAGCAGTTCTTC.

A few counts support this clone. This chain connects TRBV2 to TRBJ1-5, with TRBD1 matching 8 bases. J lost 0 bases, V lost 5 bases, and 9 bases had no gene match. The CDR3 covers 17 residues. Germline CDR1 and CDR2: SNHLY and FYNNEI. The CDR3 DNA is TGTGCCAGCAGTCACGGGACAGGTGACCTTAGCAATCAGCCCCAGCATTTT. It specifies CASSHGTGDLSNQPQHF.

J is TRBJ2-3 and V is TRBV5-1, with TRBD2 as a possible D gene (7 bases). V was pared by 5 bases and J by 6 bases, with 16 bases between. CDR1 and CDR2 (germline): SGHRS, YFSETQ. CDR3 length: 14 residues. The CDR3: CASSRGEGDDTQYF. The DNA for the CDR3 is TGCGCCAGCAGTAGGGGGGAGGGCGATGATACGCAGTATTTT.

The chain recombines TRBV5-1 with TRBJ2-2; 9 bases map to TRBD1. CDR1 and CDR2 from the germline V gene are SGHRS and YFSETQ. The CDR3 runs to 16 residues. The junction had 8 bases not matched to a gene; V was cut back by 4 bases and J by 4 bases. CDR3 DNA sequence: TGCGCCAGCAGCGCAAACCAGGGACAGGGCACCGGGGAGCTGTTTTTT. Its translation is CASSANQGQGTGELFF.

The gene calls are TRBV7-2 and TRBJ2-1; tentatively, D is TRBD2 (6 bases). The V gene's germline CDR1 is SGHTA and CDR2 FQGNSA. V shed 3 bases and J shed 6 bases, with 18 bases lying between them. The CDR3 sequence is 16 residues long. The CDR3 is CASSFRLGFTANEQFF. The CDR3 DNA sequence: TGTGCCAGCAGCTTTCGACTAGGTTTTACGGCCAATGAGCAGTTCTTC.

The chain has TRBV5-1 and TRBJ2-3, with TRBD1 matching 9 bases. Germline CDR1 SGHRS, CDR2 YFSETQ. The CDR3 consists of 16 residues. The junction had 4 bases not matched to a gene; V was cut back by 0 bases and J by 2 bases. CDR3 sequence reads: CASSLDGQGTTDTQYF. CDR3 sequence (DNA): TGCGCCAGCAGCTTGGATGGACAGGGGACCACAGATACGCAGTATTTT.

The gene calls are TRBV2 and TRBJ2-5, with 11 bases aligning to TRBD2. The CDR3 contains 15 residues. Germline trimming cut 7 bases from V and 1 base from J; bases unmatched to any gene: 5. Per germline, CDR1 SNHLY and CDR2 FYNNEI. The CDR3 protein is CASNPGLAVQETQYF. The CDR3 DNA reads TGTGCCAGCAACCCGGGACTAGCGGTCCAAGAGACCCAGTACTTC.

The chain carries TRBV7-2 and TRBJ1-2; TRBD1 aligns across 10 bases. J was trimmed by 7 bases and V by 5 bases; bases with no gene match: 10. The germline V gene has CDR1 SGHTA and CDR2 FQGNSA. The CDR3 runs to 15 residues. This CDR3 is CASSLVDRGQGGYTF. The CDR3 DNA reads as TGTGCCAGCAGCCTAGTTGACAGGGGGCAGGGTGGCTACACCTTC.

The chain combines TRBV9 with TRBJ2-5, with D possibly being TRBD2 (6 bases). CDR1 and CDR2 from the germline V gene are SGDLS and YYNGEE. The germline V and J ends were trimmed by 2 bases and 5 bases, with 19 bases remaining between them. The CDR3 loop spans 16 amino acids. CDR3 in DNA: TGTGCCAGCAGCGTCTCACCCCGGGGGACCGGGGAGACCCAGTACTTC. As protein: CASSVSPRGTGETQYF.

The chain links TRBV19 to TRBJ1-1; D unclear. The CDR3 is 13 amino acids. The germline V and J ends were trimmed by 5 bases and 6 bases, with 13 bases remaining between them. Germline assignment: CDR1 LNHDA and CDR2 SQIVND (reference sequence). CDR3 sequence reads: CASSYMSRAEAFF. CDR3 sequence (DNA): TGTGCCAGTAGTTATATGTCTCGGGCTGAAGCTTTCTTT.

CDR3 residues: CASSQRGGVSSSYEQYF. The DNA for the CDR3 is TGTGCCAGCAGCCAGCGGGGGGGAGTCTCGAGCTCCTACGAGCAGTACTTC. The rearrangement links TRBV14 to TRBJ2-7; 9 bases are shared with TRBD2. Germline lookup yields CDR1 SGHDN and CDR2 FVKESK. Trimming cost V 3 bases and J 0 bases; bases outside gene matches: 9. This CDR3 region has 17 residues.

The chain combines TRBV19 with TRBJ2-3; weak D call: TRBD1 (5 bases). The length of the CDR3 is 14 residues. With 3 bases removed from V and 3 bases from J, the gap between germline ends came to 10 bases. From germline, CDR1 is LNHDA and CDR2 SQIVND (reference sequence). CDR3 sequence reads: CASSISQGTDTQYF. The CDR3 DNA reads as TGTGCCAGTAGTATCTCGCAGGGAACAGATACGCAGTATTTT.

This clone has just one count. CDR3 in amino acids: CASSLAPGLTYEQYF. Here the CDR3 DNA reads TGTGCCAGCAGCTTAGCGCCAGGACTCACCTACGAGCAGTACTTC. V and J are TRBV11-2 and TRBJ2-7; TRBD2 is a possible D gene (5 bases). This CDR3 has 15 residues. CDR1 and CDR2 (germline): SGHAT, FQNNGV. V was pared by 1 base and J by 2 bases, with 12 bases between.

This clone was picked up one time. This chain uses TRBV23-1 with TRBJ2-5; TRBD1 is a possible D gene (6 bases). TRBV23-1 is treated as an ORF (open reading frame) with a function not yet certain. The CDR3 totals 14 residues. V dropped 6 bases and J dropped 1 base, with 12 bases sitting between them. In nucleotides, the CDR3 is TGCGCCAGCAGCCTGACAGGCCGCCAAGAGACCCAGTACTTC. Protein product: CASSLTGRQETQYF.

The chain recombines TRBV28 with TRBJ2-7, with D tentatively TRBD2 (5 bases). This CDR3 region has 13 residues. CDR1 is MDHEN, CDR2 SYDVKM, per germline. Trimming pared 2 bases from V and 9 bases from J, leaving 14 bases between. The CDR3 nucleotides read TGTGCCAGCAGTTTAAGTGACGCGGGCCCGCAGTACTTC. Encoded protein: CASSLSDAGPQYF. The full variable domain, its missing parts supplied by reference TRBV28 and TRBJ2-7, is DVKVTQSSRYLVKRTGEKVFLECVQDMDHENMFWYRQDPGLGLRLIYFSYDVKMKEKGDIPEGYSVSREKKERFSLILESASTNQTSMYLCASSLSDAGPQYFGPGTRLTVT.

The V gene is TRBV28, the J gene TRBJ2-3; weak D call: TRBD2 (6 bases). The CDR3 covers 16 residues. V was pared by 6 bases and J by 2 bases, with 18 bases between. The germline V gene has CDR1 MDHEN and CDR2 SYDVKM. Here the CDR3 reads CASSSGPGLNTDTQYF. Written as DNA, the CDR3 is TGTGCCAGCAGCTCCGGCCCGGGACTGAACACAGATACGCAGTATTTT.

Worth noting for this clone: Here the CDR3 omits its conserved ending phenylalanine or tryptophan, so a read error is the likely source. Because the CDR3's place on the DNA is in doubt, the DNA is left out and the CDR3 is given as listed by TCRdb. This chain connects TRBV6-1 to TRBJ2-3; TRBD2, as called in the table, went unchecked against the DNA. Germline V gene sequence: CDR1 MNHNS, CDR2 SASEGT. With termini counted, the CDR3 has 10 amino acids. The CDR3 loop reads CASMGRGLRI.

The CDR3 spells CASSLVAGGRPMEALHF. CDR3 coding DNA: TGCGCCAGCAGCTTGGTAGCCGGAGGACGCCCAATGGAGGCCCTCCACTTT. This chain links TRBV5-1 with TRBJ1-6, with no clear D. This CDR3 is 17 amino acids long. Trimming left V 0 bases short and J 14 bases short, with 24 bases between. Germline V gives CDR1 SGHRS, CDR2 YFSETQ.

The chain is built from TRBV5-1 and TRBJ2-6; D not resolved. Germline lookup yields CDR1 SGHRS and CDR2 YFSETQ. CDR3 length equals 15 residues. V was cut by 4 bases and J by 1 base, with 9 bases left in between. The CDR3 DNA reads as TGCGCCAGCAGCGGCCGGAGTTCTGGGGCCAACGTCCTGACTTTC. Amino acid sequence: CASSGRSSGANVLTF.